Each of the 31 T cell receptor beta chains below was sequenced from the same sample in a study of read filtering for tumor transcriptome and immune sequencing (dated by TCRdb to 2018 to 2021). The instrument was an Illumina HiSeq 4000. Starting from roughly 440 ng RNA, TCR libraries were constructed with the Immunoverse kit using molecular barcoded adaptors that cover the alpha/delta and beta/gamma chains. Using fastp at Q25 and MiXCR, TCRdb reprocessed the public reads and kept productive beta chains. When rows share a CDR3 protein, they turn into one entry using the most common DNA and genes. In this sample the table shows about 57,000 distinct CDR3 sequences, around 14% of which occur a single time. Roughly 45% of the sample is taken by the ten largest. Sequencing used a population of CD138-negative cells sorted from bone marrow. Interpreted using the paper, the cell subset or site label stands for: bone marrow mononuclear cells depleted of CD138+ plasma/myeloma cells by negative magnetic selection. These receptors all stem from a donor aged 40 or over with multiple myeloma.

This clonotype was detected many times. This chain links TRBV4-2 with TRBJ2-3; 12 positions match TRBD2. V was clipped by 7 bases and J by 6 bases; unmatched bases: 11. In germline, CDR1 is LGHNA, CDR2 YNFKEQ. There are 16 residues in the CDR3. The CDR3 nucleotides read TGTGCCAGCAACCTCTTTGGGACTAGCGGGTCGGATACGCAGTATTTT. Its translation: CASNLFGTSGSDTQYF.

The table lists this clonotype with many counts. As DNA, the CDR3 is TGCGCCAGCAGCCAATTAGCGGCCCCCTACAATGAGCAGTTCTTC. Protein product: CASSQLAAPYNEQFF. V usage is TRBV4-1 and J usage is TRBJ2-1, with D perhaps matching TRBD2 (6 bases). V lost 2 bases, J lost 2 bases, and 10 bases lay in between. Germline CDR1 reads MGHRA; CDR2 reads YSYEKL. This CDR3 is 15 amino acids long.

This chain links TRBV7-9 with TRBJ2-7; TRBD2 agrees at 8 bases. The germline CDR1 and CDR2 sequences are SEHNR and FQNEAQ (reference sequence). V shed 1 base, J shed 9 bases, and the junction held 8 bases outside the gene matches. This CDR3 has 14 amino acids. The CDR3 loop is CASSLESGGVSQYF. CDR3 DNA sequence: TGTGCCAGCAGCTTAGAGTCGGGAGGGGTATCGCAGTACTTC.

This clonotype was seen many times. The chain links TRBV4-3 to TRBJ2-1; tentatively, D is TRBD2 (5 bases). V lost 5 bases and J 8 bases, leaving 10 bases between the germline ends. The germline V gene has CDR1 LGHNA and CDR2 YSLEER. This CDR3 region has 12 residues. The CDR3 sequence: CASSWEMDEQFF. Written as DNA, the CDR3 is TGCGCCAGCAGCTGGGAGATGGATGAGCAGTTCTTC.

In its sample, this clonotype was seen many times. V gene TRBV20-1 combines with J gene TRBJ2-1; 11 bases are a match to TRBD2. V gave up 0 bases and J gave up 9 bases; unmatched junction bases: 10. Germline assignment: CDR1 DFQATT and CDR2 SNEGSKA (reference sequence). This CDR3 contains 16 residues. The CDR3 nucleotides are TGCAGTGCTAGAGATACTAGCGGGAGACGGCTGGGTGAGCAGTTCTTC. Translated: CSARDTSGRRLGEQFF.

There are many counts of this clonotype. This chain uses TRBV11-2 with TRBJ1-3; TRBD1 might be the D (5 bases). Trimming removed 0 bases at V and 0 bases at J, with 6 bases between. CDR1 and CDR2 from the germline V gene are SGHAT and FQNNGV. The length of the CDR3 is 15 residues. The CDR3 is CASSLEQVSGNTIYF. The CDR3 nucleotides read TGTGCCAGCAGCTTAGAACAGGTCTCTGGAAACACCATATATTTT.

The chain links TRBV12-3 or TRBV12-4 to TRBJ2-3; 10 nucleotides agree with TRBD2. V lost 6 bases to trimming and J lost 1 base; unmatched junction nucleotides: 4. The CDR3 length is 15 residues. The CDR3 loop is CASSQGLARTDTQYF. CDR3 DNA: TGTGCCAGCAGCCAGGGACTAGCGCGCACAGATACGCAGTATTTT.

This clonotype was seen only a few times. Being one base from a much bigger clone, this may be a read error. J is TRBJ2-5 and V is TRBV29-1; 8 bases map to TRBD1. The CDR3 totals 14 residues. CDR1 and CDR2 (germline): SQVTM, ANQGSEA. The DNA of the CDR3 is TGCGGCGTTGACGGGACAGGTGGCCAAGAGACCCAGTACTTC. Translating it yields CGVDGTGGQETQYF.

This clonotype was seen at least ten times. The chain employs TRBV6-2 or TRBV6-3 and TRBJ1-2; 10 bases map to TRBD1. The CDR3 runs to 15 residues. The junction had 7 bases not matched to a gene; V was cut back by 5 bases and J by 4 bases. Germline CDR1 MNHEY, CDR2 SVGEGT. The CDR3, as DNA: TGTGCCAGCAGTACTCCGGGACAGGGGACCTATGGCTACACCTTC. It is translated as CASSTPGQGTYGYTF.

This clonotype was counted many times. The rearrangement uses TRBV7-9 and TRBJ2-1; D is undetermined. CDR1 is SEHNR and CDR2 is FQNEAQ in the germline V gene (reference sequence). V lost 1 base, J lost 6 bases, and 10 bases lay in between. CDR3 length: 14 residues. CDR3 amino acids: CASSLGNLINEQFF. In DNA form, the CDR3 reads TGTGCCAGCAGCTTAGGCAATTTAATCAATGAGCAGTTCTTC.

This clonotype was observed at least ten times. CDR3 region: CASSFHQQDREQYF. CDR3 DNA sequence: TGTGCCAGCAGTTTCCACCAGCAAGACCGGGAGCAGTACTTC. The gene calls are TRBV12-3 or TRBV12-4 and TRBJ2-7; unclear D gene. V gave up 3 bases and J gave up 7 bases, with 16 bases separating them. The CDR3 extends over 14 amino acids.

This clonotype was seen many times. The chain uses TRBV4-3 and TRBJ2-7; D is unresolved. Germline lookup yields CDR1 LGHNA and CDR2 YSLEER. Between the trimmed V and J ends, which lost 0 bases and 6 bases, there was a span of 9 bases. The CDR3 is 13 residues long. CDR3 protein: CASSQELQSEQYF. CDR3 bases: TGCGCCAGCAGCCAAGAGTTGCAGTCCGAGCAGTACTTC.

Note on this clonotype: This sequence may be a read error, since a much larger clone differs from it by one base. The chain carries TRBV29-1 and TRBJ2-4; D might be TRBD2 (5 bases). The CDR3 has 15 residues. Per the germline V gene, CDR1 is SQVTM and CDR2 is ANQGSEA. The CDR3 DNA is TGCAGCGTGGCGGGCCATTCGTTTGACAAAAACATTCGGTACTTC. Protein product: CSVAGHSFDKNIRYF.

This clonotype has ten or more counts. Written as DNA, the CDR3 is TGCAGTGCTAGAGTCCCCGGCTCCTACAATGAGCAGTTCTTC. This encodes CSARVPGSYNEQFF. This chain joins TRBV20-1 and TRBJ2-1; D ambiguous. V lost 1 base, J lost 0 bases, and 7 bases lay in between. This CDR3 has 14 residues. Germline V gene sequence: CDR1 DFQATT, CDR2 SNEGSKA (reference sequence).

This clonotype appeared a few times. A much bigger clone sits one base away, suggesting this may be a read error. Likely a read error: the CDR3 ends without its conserved phenylalanine or tryptophan. It is unclear where the CDR3 begins or ends on the DNA, so no DNA is shown, and the CDR3 is as TCRdb lists it. The chain has TRBV6-1 and TRBJ2-1. CDR1 is MNHNS and CDR2 is SASEGT in the germline V gene. The CDR3 length is 13 residues, termini included. The CDR3: CASQGTVAGQVLI.

On this clonotype: This clone may be a read error of a much larger clone one base away. This rearrangement joins TRBV7-2 to TRBJ1-2; maybe TRBD1 (5 bases). CDR3 size: 14 residues. Germline V gives CDR1 SGHTA, CDR2 FQGNSA. CDR3 residues: CASSLGGVNYDYTF. The CDR3 nucleotides are TGTGCCAGCAGCTTAGGAGGGGTTAACTATGACTACACCTTC. The whole variable domain, filled in from reference TRBV7-2 and TRBJ1-2, reads GAGVSQSPSNKVTEKGKDVELRCDPISGHTALYWYRQSLGQGLEFLIYFQGNSAPDKSGLPSDRFSAERTGGSVSTLTIQRTQQEDSAVYLCASSLGGVNYDYTFGSGTRLTVV.

This clonotype was picked up many times. The gene calls are TRBV27 and TRBJ2-4; 10 nucleotides agree with TRBD1. Germline V gives CDR1 MNHEY, CDR2 SMNVEV (reference sequence). The CDR3 covers 15 residues. The V gene end was trimmed by 7 bases and the J gene end by 0 bases; junction bases not matched to a gene: 3. The CDR3 protein is CASTGQGLAKNIQYF. As DNA, the CDR3 is TGTGCCAGCACGGGACAGGGGCTAGCCAAAAACATTCAGTACTTC.

This clonotype occurred many times. The chain employs TRBV12-3 or TRBV12-4 and TRBJ2-7, with TRBD2 identical over 12 bases. J lost 6 bases, V lost 4 bases, and 4 bases had no gene match. The CDR3 is 14 amino acids. The CDR3 bases are TGTGCCAGCAGTTCTACTAGCGGGAGGATCGAGCAGTACTTC. Protein sequence: CASSSTSGRIEQYF.

This clonotype was observed a few times. A read error is likely here: a far larger clone is one base away. The chain uses TRBV7-9 and TRBJ2-1; TRBD1 or TRBD2 may be the D gene (5 bases each). V was trimmed by 1 base and J by 4 bases, leaving 11 bases between them. Germline CDR1 reads SEHNR; CDR2 reads FQNEAQ (reference sequence). The length of the CDR3 is 15 residues. Here the CDR3 reads CASSLVVGVYNEQFF. The CDR3, as DNA: TGTGCCAGCAGCTTAGTAGTGGGGGTATACAATGAGCAGTTCTTC. The full variable domain, completed using reference TRBV7-9 and TRBJ2-1, is DTGVSQNPRHKITKRGQNVTFRCDPISEHNRLYWYRQTLGQGPEFLTYFQNEAQLEKSRLLSDRFSAERPKGSFSTLEIQRTEQGDSAMYLCASSLVVGVYNEQFFGPGTRLTVL.

In the case of this clonotype: This may arise from a read error, as a much more abundant clone is one base away. The chain combines TRBV29-1 with TRBJ2-7, with D perhaps assigned TRBD1 or TRBD2 (6 bases each). This CDR3 region has 15 residues. V was cut by 6 bases and J by 5 bases, with 23 bases left in between. Germline V gene data show CDR1 as SQVTM and CDR2 as ANQGSEA. CDR3 residues: CSVDLGGRGTNEQYF. The CDR3 nucleotides read TGCAGCGTCGACCTGGGGGGCAGGGGAACCAACGAGCAGTACTTC.

This clonotype was observed a few times. The gene calls are TRBV12-5 and TRBJ2-3; 8 bases fit TRBD1. The CDR3 has 14 residues. Germline CDR1 and CDR2: LGHNT and FRNRAP. V lost 9 bases to trimming and J lost 3 bases; unmatched junction nucleotides: 8. CDR3 amino acids: CASARTGPTDTQYF. The DNA of the CDR3 is TGTGCTAGCGCTCGGACAGGGCCTACAGATACGCAGTATTTT.

This clonotype occurred many times. The CDR3 loop reads CASGLHRNPGGEEGNQPQHF. CDR3 DNA sequence: TGTGCTAGTGGCCTCCACCGTAACCCCGGAGGGGAGGAAGGCAATCAGCCCCAGCATTTT. This sequence joins TRBV12-5 and TRBJ1-5; TRBD1 is a possible D gene (5 bases). V shed 6 bases and J shed 2 bases, with 29 bases lying between them. The germline V gene has CDR1 LGHNT and CDR2 FRNRAP. The CDR3 spans 20 residues. The full variable domain, in which reference TRBV12-5 and TRBJ1-5 provide the parts outside the CDR3, is DARVTQTPRHKVTEMGQEVTMRCQPILGHNTVFWYRQTMMQGLELLAYFRNRAPLDDSGMPKDRFSAEMPDATLATLKIQPSEPRDSAVYFCASGLHRNPGGEEGNQPQHFGDGTRLSIL.

The table lists this clonotype with many counts. V usage is TRBV7-9 and J usage is TRBJ2-7; 9 nucleotides match TRBD1. Unmatched junction bases numbered 13, after V lost 4 bases and J lost 0 bases. Germline lookup yields CDR1 SEHNR and CDR2 FQNEAQ (reference sequence). The CDR3 runs to 18 residues. CDR3 bases: TGTGCCAGCAGCTCTCCCGGGACAGGGACGTTGGTCTCCTACGAGCAGTACTTC. This sequence encodes CASSSPGTGTLVSYEQYF.

This chain uses TRBV19 with TRBJ2-5; unclear D gene. The CDR3 consists of 13 residues. Germline V CDR1 and CDR2: LNHDA, SQIVND (reference sequence). The V and J ends lost 6 bases and 5 bases respectively, with 13 bases between them. Here the CDR3 reads CASSPFPPETQYF. Written as DNA, the CDR3 is TGTGCCAGTAGCCCCTTTCCACCTGAGACCCAGTACTTC.

V gene TRBV20-1 combines with J gene TRBJ2-7; 10 positions match TRBD1. CDR3 size: 15 residues. Germline lookup yields CDR1 DFQATT and CDR2 SNEGSKA (reference sequence). V was clipped by 1 base and J by 1 base; unmatched bases: 4. This chain's CDR3 is CSARGTGGKSYEQYF. In DNA form, the CDR3 reads TGCAGTGCTAGAGGGACAGGGGGTAAGTCCTACGAGCAGTACTTC.

This clonotype was picked up many times. The chain employs TRBV4-2 and TRBJ2-3; 8 positions agree with TRBD2. V lost 8 bases to trimming and J lost 1 base; unmatched junction nucleotides: 5. The CDR3 is 14 amino acids. CDR1 and CDR2 from the germline V gene are LGHNA and YNFKEQ. The CDR3 loop reads CASETSARTDTQYF. The CDR3 region has the DNA TGTGCCAGCGAGACTAGCGCGCGCACAGATACGCAGTATTTT.

This clonotype was detected ten times or more. The chain employs TRBV28 and TRBJ1-2, with TRBD1 matching over 7 bases. The CDR3 is made up of 14 amino acids. CDR1 MDHEN and CDR2 SYDVKM come from the germline V gene. Trimming at V came to 5 bases and at J to 6 bases, leaving 9 bases not matched to a gene. The CDR3 DNA reads as TGTGCCAGCAGTCCAATCGACAGGGCGGATGGCTACACCTTC. This translates into CASSPIDRADGYTF.

This clonotype was counted ten times or more. In DNA, the CDR3 is TGTGCCAGCAGTTTATACTCGGACAGGAATCAGCCCCAGCATTTT. Residues: CASSLYSDRNQPQHF. This chain uses TRBV27 with TRBJ1-5; 7 bases map to TRBD1. This CDR3 comprises 15 residues. V lost 1 base to trimming and J lost 4 bases; unmatched junction nucleotides: 4. CDR1 MNHEY and CDR2 SMNVEV come from the germline V gene (reference sequence).

In this sample, this clonotype turned up many times. This chain uses TRBV24-1 with TRBJ2-1, with 15 bases that match TRBD2. The germline gives CDR1 KGHDR, CDR2 SFDVKD. The CDR3 consists of 17 residues. J gave up 9 bases and V 3 bases, and 8 bases lay outside the gene matches. The CDR3 loop is CATSDPSGTSGRFEQFF. Here the CDR3 DNA reads TGTGCCACCAGTGATCCGTCCGGGACTAGCGGGAGGTTTGAGCAGTTCTTC.

In this sample, this clonotype turned up many times. The genes are TRBV18 and TRBJ1-1, with unresolved D. CDR1 and CDR2 (germline): KGHSH, LQKENI. V lost 1 base and J 1 base, leaving 13 bases between the germline ends. The CDR3 covers 16 residues. CDR3 protein: CASSPHVGKANTEAFF. The CDR3 DNA reads TGTGCCAGCTCACCACACGTTGGAAAGGCGAACACTGAAGCTTTCTTT.

The gene calls are TRBV7-3 and TRBJ2-1; the match to TRBD2 covers 7 bases. The CDR3 runs to 15 residues. CDR1 and CDR2 (germline): SGHTA, FQGTGA. V shed 2 bases, J shed 6 bases, and the junction held 7 bases outside the gene matches. The chain's CDR3 is CASSLDSGGGNEQFF. The CDR3, as DNA: TGTGCCAGCAGCTTAGATAGCGGCGGGGGCAATGAGCAGTTCTTC.